One and the same sample provided the 29 T cell receptor beta chains below, sequenced in a study of Graves' ophthalmopathy and Graves' hyperthyroidism. RNA transcripts yielded amplified TCR beta CDR3 regions. The library came from an HTBI-primed first-round RT-PCR and a second-round multiplex PCR. TCRdb recomputed calls from the multiplex PCR reads with MiXCR, one row per CDR3 protein. There are about 550,000 distinct CDR3 sequences in the sample; under 45% occur only once, and about 4% lies in the top ten. The sequenced sample consisted of peripheral blood or thyroid tissue (not recorded which). Receptors originate from an adult man with Graves' hyperthyroidism.

This clonotype was found many times. The chain employs TRBV29-1 and TRBJ1-2; D gene uncertain. The CDR3 is 13 residues long. Trimming left V 7 bases short and J 0 bases short, with 12 bases between. The germline CDR1 and CDR2 sequences are SQVTM and ANQGSEA. The CDR3 is CSATELANYGYTF. CDR3 bases: TGCAGCGCCACAGAGTTAGCTAACTATGGCTACACCTTC.

This chain joins TRBV5-5 and TRBJ1-2, with D maybe TRBD1 (5 bases). Germline V gives CDR1 SGHKS, CDR2 YYEKEE (reference sequence). This CDR3 comprises 18 residues. The V end lost 3 bases, the J end lost 0 bases, and 21 bases lay between the germline ends. In nucleotides, the CDR3 is TGTGCCAGCAGCTCCTTGCCCGGGGGAGGTGGTACTAACTATGGCTACACCTTC. Translation gives CASSSLPGGGGTNYGYTF.

This clonotype was picked up many times. The chain has TRBV20-1 and TRBJ1-5; TRBD1 matches 8 bases. The V gene's germline CDR1 is DFQATT and CDR2 SNEGSKA (reference sequence). The CDR3 length is 15 residues. The V gene end was trimmed by 3 bases and the J gene end by 1 base; junction bases not matched to a gene: 5. The CDR3 DNA reads TGCAGTGCTAGCAAGCACAGGGGGAGCAATCAGCCCCAGCATTTT. Translating gives CSASKHRGSNQPQHF.

This chain joins TRBV28 and TRBJ1-3, with 10 bases identical to TRBD1. CDR1 is MDHEN, CDR2 SYDVKM, per germline. Losses at the gene ends were 6 bases for V and 3 bases for J; bases not matched to a gene: 2. This CDR3 is built from 14 residues. The CDR3 DNA is TGTGCCAGCAGGGGGACAGGGGATGGAAACACCATATATTTT. It translates to CASRGTGDGNTIYF.

Only a few counts were recorded for this clonotype. CDR3 bases: TGTGCCAGCCGGGGGGAGTACTCCTACGAGCAGTACTTC. As protein: CASRGEYSYEQYF. This sequence joins TRBV27 and TRBJ2-7; 7 bases match TRBD2. Germline CDR1 and CDR2: MNHEY and SMNVEV (reference sequence). The CDR3 spans 13 residues. The junction had 4 bases not matched to a gene; V was cut back by 8 bases and J by 0 bases.

The table lists this clonotype with many counts. The rearrangement links TRBV19 to TRBJ1-5; perhaps TRBD1 as D (5 bases). V was cut by 0 bases and J by 7 bases, with 7 bases left in between. CDR1 LNHDA and CDR2 SQIVND come from the germline V gene (reference sequence). This CDR3 spans 13 amino acids. In DNA, the CDR3 is TGTGCCAGTAGTATAGAAAGGGACCAGCCCCAGCATTTT. Translating it yields CASSIERDQPQHF.

This clonotype was observed a handful of times. The chain carries TRBV10-2 and TRBJ2-7, with D perhaps TRBD1 or TRBD2 (5 bases each). CDR3 length equals 13 residues. In germline, CDR1 is WSHSY, CDR2 SAAADI. V was trimmed by 6 bases and J by 7 bases, leaving 16 bases between them. The CDR3 sequence: CASRMDGTGEQYF. The CDR3 nucleotides read TGCGCCAGCAGGATGGACGGGACGGGGGAGCAGTACTTC.

Details on this clonotype: A much larger clone is a single base away; this may be a read error. V is TRBV10-2 and J is TRBJ1-1; D might be TRBD1 (6 bases). The germline V gene encodes CDR1 WSHSY and CDR2 SAAADI. This CDR3 has 13 residues. The CDR3 bases are TGTGCCAGCAGCTCAAATACAGGGACTGTAGCTTTCTTT. The encoded protein is CASSSNTGTVAFF.

The chain recombines TRBV24-1 with TRBJ2-5, with 8 bases matching TRBD2. Matching the DNA end better, TRBJ2-1 makes the J call doubtful. Germline V gene data show CDR1 as KGHDR and CDR2 as SFDVKD. The CDR3 loop spans 15 amino acids. The CDR3 sequence: CATMNQRETGNEQFF. As DNA, the CDR3 is TGTGCCACCATGAACCAGCGGGAGACTGGCAATGAGCAGTTCTTC.

The V gene is TRBV7-3, the J gene TRBJ2-1; the match to TRBD2 covers 13 bases. The assigned J gene may be wrong: the sequence end matches TRBJ2-7 better. The V gene's germline CDR1 is SGHTA and CDR2 FQGTGA. The CDR3 extends over 15 amino acids. The DNA of the CDR3 is TGTGCCAGCAGCACGACTAGCGGGGGGCTAAATGAGCAGTACTTC. Its protein product is CASSTTSGGLNEQYF.

The chain couples TRBV7-2 to TRBJ1-2; 9 bases line up with TRBD1. Looked up from germline, CDR1 is SGHTA and CDR2 is FQGNSA. After removal of 4 bases from V and 13 bases from J, the junction contained 7 bases not matched to a gene. The length of the CDR3 is 12 residues. Here the CDR3 DNA reads TGTGCCAGCAGCTCGGGACAGGGCATTTGCACCTTC. It is translated as CASSSGQGICTF.

This clonotype was seen only once. V is TRBV7-8 and J is TRBJ1-6; 10 positions match TRBD1. This CDR3 contains 15 residues. CDR1 is SGHVS, CDR2 FQNEAQ, per germline. With V trimmed by 6 bases and J by 10 bases, 9 bases remained unmatched. CDR3 residues: CASRSGQGDRSPLHF. CDR3 nucleotide sequence: TGTGCCAGCAGATCCGGACAGGGGGATCGGTCACCCCTCCACTTT.

The chain is built from TRBV10-3 and TRBJ1-5; TRBD1 matches 7 bases. Germline trimming cut 5 bases from V and 4 bases from J; bases unmatched to any gene: 11. The CDR3 totals 16 residues. The germline V gene encodes CDR1 ENHRY and CDR2 SYGVKD. CDR3 sequence: CAISKNTGQSNQPQHF. DNA of the CDR3: TGTGCCATCAGTAAAAACACGGGACAGAGTAATCAGCCCCAGCATTTT.

This clonotype was recorded many times. This rearrangement joins TRBV6-5 to TRBJ1-6; D is unclear. CDR1 and CDR2 from the germline V gene are MNHEY and SVGAGI. The CDR3 extends over 14 amino acids. The V and J ends lost 7 bases and 6 bases respectively, with 13 bases between them. The CDR3 nucleotides are TGTGCCAGCACCCTCGCGGGTAGTAATTCACCCCTCCACTTT. The encoded protein is CASTLAGSNSPLHF.

Note on this clonotype: At one end the junction does not follow the germline gene, possibly because of a read error. The chain couples TRBV7-2 to TRBJ2-7; 15 nucleotides agree with TRBD2. Germline V gene sequence: CDR1 SGHTA, CDR2 FQGNSA. The CDR3 length is 16 residues. The DNA for the CDR3 is TGTGCCAGCAGCATCGGACTAGCGGGGGGGCCCGGGGAGCTGTACTTC. Its protein product is CASSIGLAGGPGELYF.

Regarding this clonotype: The conserved phenylalanine or tryptophan is not found at the CDR3 terminus, so this likely reflects a read error. The chain uses TRBV18 and TRBJ1-1, with D possibly TRBD1 on 6 matching bases. The CDR3 length is 13 residues. Germline CDR1 and CDR2: KGHSH and LQKENI. With 2 bases removed from V and 4 bases from J, the gap between germline ends came to 8 bases. The CDR3 coding sequence is TGTGCCAGCTCACCAAGGACAGCCACTGAAGCTTTCCTT. Amino acid sequence: CASSPRTATEAFL.

This clonotype was counted at least ten times. This chain connects TRBV20-1 to TRBJ2-7; 8 bases line up with TRBD2. Germline CDR1 is DFQATT and CDR2 is SNEGSKA (reference sequence). The V gene end was trimmed by 4 bases and the J gene end by 2 bases; junction bases not matched to a gene: 1. The CDR3 runs to 12 residues. DNA for the CDR3: TGCAGTGCTAAGCGGGGGCCCTACGAGCAGTACTTC. It yields the protein CSAKRGPYEQYF.

With regard to this clonotype: This may stem from a read error, because a much larger clone lies one nucleotide away. The J gene is TRBJ2-5, the V gene TRBV12-3 or TRBV12-4; TRBD2 might be the D (6 bases). The length of the CDR3 is 13 residues. V dropped 2 bases and J dropped 9 bases, with 13 bases sitting between them. The CDR3 reads CASSLMWGEAQYF. The DNA of the CDR3 is TGTGCCAGCAGTTTAATGTGGGGGGAGGCCCAGTACTTC.

This chain uses TRBV10-3 with TRBJ2-7; D unclear. The V and J ends lost 10 bases and 7 bases respectively, with 26 bases between them. Germline V lookup: CDR1 ENHRY, CDR2 SYGVKD. The CDR3 consists of 15 residues. CDR3 amino acids: CASSLDLAQSEEQYF. Here the CDR3 DNA reads TGTGCCAGCTCACTGGATTTGGCCCAATCTGAAGAGCAGTACTTC.

This clonotype was recorded at least ten times. This chain links TRBV10-3 with TRBJ1-5; D gene unclear. The CDR3 extends over 14 amino acids. Germline V CDR1 and CDR2: ENHRY, SYGVKD. V lost 2 bases and J lost 0, with 5 bases in between. CDR3 in amino acids: CAISEGNSNQPQHF. CDR3 in DNA: TGTGCCATCAGTGAGGGAAATAGCAATCAGCCCCAGCATTTT.

The chain is built from TRBV28 and TRBJ2-2, with a weak D call TRBD1 (6 bases). Germline V gene data show CDR1 as MDHEN and CDR2 as SYDVKM. V lost 6 bases and J lost 0, with 14 bases in between. This CDR3 comprises 16 residues. DNA for the CDR3: TGTGCCAGCAGCCAAAGACAGGTTACGAACACCGGGGAGCTGTTTTTT. Its protein product is CASSQRQVTNTGELFF.

Remarks on this clonotype: One end of the junction varies from germline; a read error may be responsible. The CDR3 loop reads CSVETRGSRFF. The CDR3 coding sequence is TGCAGCGTTGAAACTCGCGGGAGTAGGTTCTTC. The gene calls are TRBV29-1 and TRBJ2-5, with 7 bases lining up with TRBD2. CDR3 length: 11 residues. Per the germline V gene, CDR1 is SQVTM and CDR2 is ANQGSEA. Supplemented by reference TRBV29-1 and TRBJ2-5, the full variable domain reads SAVISQKPSRDICQRGTSLTIQCQVDSQVTMMFWYRQQPGQSLTLIATANQGSEATYESGFVIDKFPISRPNLTFSTLTVSNMSPEDSSIYLCSVETRGSRFFGPGTRLLVL.

A note on this clonotype: No conserved phenylalanine or tryptophan ends this CDR3, so it is likely a read error. The V gene is TRBV7-3, the J gene TRBJ2-5, with 9 bases that match TRBD2. CDR1 and CDR2 (germline): SGHTA, FQGTGA. This CDR3 contains 15 residues. V gave up 6 bases and J gave up 3 bases; unmatched junction bases: 8. The CDR3 region has the DNA TGTGCCAGCAGGAGGAGGCGGGGGGGAGAAGAGACCCAGTACTGC. It codes for CASRRRRGGEETQYC.

This clonotype appeared a single time. The rearrangement uses TRBV24-1 and TRBJ2-5; D not resolved. The DNA end is more similar to TRBJ2-1, so the J call may be wrong. The CDR3 length is 13 residues. CDR1 and CDR2 (germline): KGHDR, SFDVKD. CDR3 protein: CATSDWVDTEQFF. DNA of the CDR3: TGTGCCACCAGTGATTGGGTGGATACTGAGCAGTTCTTC.

This clonotype was counted many times. The chain is built from TRBV12-3 or TRBV12-4 and TRBJ1-2; D is unclear. The ends were cut back, 3 bases at V and 5 bases at J, with 7 bases in the middle. The CDR3 extends over 12 amino acids. CDR3 sequence reads: CASSLPGYGYTF. The CDR3 DNA is TGTGCCAGCAGTTTGCCGGGATATGGCTACACCTTC.

The J gene is TRBJ1-1, the V gene TRBV5-4, with 11 nucleotides matching TRBD1. The V segment lost 3 bases and the J segment 2 bases; nucleotides outside the gene matches: 9. Germline loops: CDR1 SGHNT, CDR2 YYREEE (reference sequence). This CDR3 has 17 residues. The CDR3, as DNA: TGTGCCAGCAGCTCGCCCGGGACAGGGGGGAAAAACACTGAAGCTTTCTTT. This codes for CASSSPGTGGKNTEAFF.

As to this clonotype: One base away lies a much larger clone, so this may be a sequencing read error. The chain couples TRBV12-3 or TRBV12-4 to TRBJ1-1, with D hard to call. Trimming shortened V by 7 bases and J by 6 bases, and 15 bases separated the two germline ends. The CDR3 is 13 residues long. The CDR3 spells CASTRLGYAEAFF. The CDR3 DNA follows: TGTGCCAGCACCCGTCTCGGATATGCTGAAGCTTTCTTT.

This clonotype was observed many times. The rearrangement joins TRBV6-5 to TRBJ2-7; D gene uncertain. The CDR3 length is 13 residues. Germline V gives CDR1 MNHEY, CDR2 SVGAGI. With 4 bases removed from V and 0 bases from J, the gap between germline ends came to 7 bases. CDR3 amino acids: CASSWAASYEQYF. CDR3 DNA: TGTGCCAGCAGTTGGGCAGCCTCCTACGAGCAGTACTTC.

This clonotype turned up a few times. This CDR3 reads CSAPGQGAFRPQHF. The CDR3 bases are TGCAGTGCCCCGGGACAGGGCGCCTTTCGGCCCCAGCATTTT. The V and J genes are TRBV20-1 and TRBJ1-5, with TRBD1 matching over 9 bases. In germline, CDR1 is DFQATT, CDR2 SNEGSKA (reference sequence). This CDR3 contains 14 residues. V shed 6 bases, J shed 9 bases, and the junction held 12 bases outside the gene matches.